A selection of T cell receptor beta chains follows, all from one sample in a study of Graves' ophthalmopathy and Graves' hyperthyroidism. TCRdb re-analysed the multiplex PCR reads in MiXCR, keeping a single row per CDR3 protein. The sample has about 500,000 distinct CDR3 sequences; 35% to 40% are singletons. The sequencing input was peripheral blood or thyroid tissue (not recorded which). Every receptor here comes from an adult man with Graves' hyperthyroidism. Both conserved end residues are part of each CDR3. D genes are given only for firm matches. A clone size is listed for some rows: how often the clone was seen (once, few, many), or a class if it is expanded.

D gene | J gene | V gene | clone size | CDR3 DNA | CDR3 protein
NA | TRBJ2-7 | TRBV6-1 | few | TGTGCCAGCCCCTCAGCCTCCTACGAGCAGTACTTC | CASPSASYEQYF
NA | TRBJ2-2 | TRBV29-1 | NA | TGCAGCGTGGTAACAGGGAGGGCCACGAACACCGGGGAGCTGTTTTTT | CSVVTGRATNTGELFF
TRBD1 | TRBJ2-7 | TRBV29-1 | NA | TGCAGCGTCCTCGGGACAGGGGGCCTTTACGAGCAGTACTTC | CSVLGTGGLYEQYF
TRBD1 | TRBJ2-7 | TRBV9 | NA | TGTGCCAGCAGGCGACAGGGGATACAGTCCTACGAGCAGTACTTC | CASRRQGIQSYEQYF
TRBD1 | TRBJ2-5 | TRBV29-1 | NA | TGCAGCGTCCAAGGACAGGGGCTGAGGGAGACCCAGTACTTC | CSVQGQGLRETQYF
NA | TRBJ2-2 | TRBV2 | many | TGTGCCAGCAGGCCGTTGCAGGGTCTTATGAACACCGGGGAGCTGTTTTTT | CASRPLQGLMNTGELFF
NA | TRBJ1-2 | TRBV12-3/TRBV12-4 | NA | TGTGCCAGCAGTTGGGGGGGCTTCGACTATGGCTACACCTTC | CASSWGGFDYGYTF
NA | TRBJ1-2 | TRBV24-1 | many | TGTGCCACCAGTGATTCTTGGGGTTATGGCTACACCTTC | CATSDSWGYGYTF
NA | TRBJ2-3 | TRBV24-1 | few | TGTGCCACCAGGGGACGTACGGGATCAACCACAGATACGCAGTATTTT | CATRGRTGSTTDTQYF
NA | TRBJ2-5 | TRBV12-3/TRBV12-4 | NA | TGTGCCAGCAGTGAAGCGTTACTAGTTCAAGAGACCCAGTACTTC | CASSEALLVQETQYF
TRBD1 | TRBJ1-1 | TRBV24-1 | once | TGTGCCACCAGTGACCACCCGGGACAGGGGGCTTCTGAAGCTTTCTTT | CATSDHPGQGASEAFF
NA | TRBJ2-2 | TRBV6-1 | few | TGTGCCAGCAGAGGGCAGGTTAACACCGGGGAGCTGTTTTTT | CASRGQVNTGELFF
TRBD2 | TRBJ2-5 | TRBV20-1 | many | TGCAGTGCTCTTAGCGGGATTCAAGAGACCCAGTACTTC | CSALSGIQETQYF